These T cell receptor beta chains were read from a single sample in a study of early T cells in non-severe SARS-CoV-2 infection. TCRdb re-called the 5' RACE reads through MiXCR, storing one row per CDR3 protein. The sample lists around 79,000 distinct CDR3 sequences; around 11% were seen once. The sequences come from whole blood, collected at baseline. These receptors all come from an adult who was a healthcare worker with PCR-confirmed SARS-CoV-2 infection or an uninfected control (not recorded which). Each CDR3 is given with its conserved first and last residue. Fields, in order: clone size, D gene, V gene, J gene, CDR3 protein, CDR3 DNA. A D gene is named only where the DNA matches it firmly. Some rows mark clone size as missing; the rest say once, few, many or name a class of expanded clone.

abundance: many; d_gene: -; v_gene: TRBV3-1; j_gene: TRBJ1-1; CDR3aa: CASSKTVVAEAFF; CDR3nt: TGTGCCAGCAGCAAGACAGTGGTCGCTGAAGCTTTCTTT
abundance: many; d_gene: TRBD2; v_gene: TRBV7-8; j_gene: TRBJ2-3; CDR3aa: CASSLFFSGGVTDTQYF; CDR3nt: TGTGCCAGCAGCTTATTCTTTAGCGGGGGGGTAACAGATACGCAGTATTTT
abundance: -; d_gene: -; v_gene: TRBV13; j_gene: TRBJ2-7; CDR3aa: CASSLGRGEGFAYEQYF; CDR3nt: TGTGCCAGCAGCTTAGGCCGGGGAGAGGGGTTCGCCTACGAGCAGTACTTC
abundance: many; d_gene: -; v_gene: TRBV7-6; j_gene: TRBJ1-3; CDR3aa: CASSLRDGNTIYF; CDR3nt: TGTGCCAGCAGCCTCAGGGATGGAAACACCATATATTTT
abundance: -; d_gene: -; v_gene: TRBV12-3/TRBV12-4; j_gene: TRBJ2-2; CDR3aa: CASNLGQPIGTGELFF; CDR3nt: TGTGCCAGCAACCTTGGGCAGCCTATAGGAACCGGGGAGCTGTTTTTT
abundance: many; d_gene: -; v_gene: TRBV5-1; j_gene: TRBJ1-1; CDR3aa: CASSETLNTEAFF; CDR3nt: TGCGCCAGCAGCGAGACGTTGAACACTGAAGCTTTCTTT
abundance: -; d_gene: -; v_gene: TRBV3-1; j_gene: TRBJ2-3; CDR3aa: CASSPVGSDTQYF; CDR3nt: TGTGCCAGCAGCCCCGTAGGATCGGATACGCAGTATTTT
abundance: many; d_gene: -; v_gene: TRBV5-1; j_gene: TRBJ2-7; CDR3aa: CASSLQPAYEQYF; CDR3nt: TGCGCCAGCAGCTTGCAACCTGCCTACGAGCAGTACTTC
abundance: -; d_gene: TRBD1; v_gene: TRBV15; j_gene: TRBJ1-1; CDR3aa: CATSRGQLNMNTEAFF; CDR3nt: TGTGCCACCAGCAGGGGACAGCTAAACATGAACACTGAAGCTTTCTTT
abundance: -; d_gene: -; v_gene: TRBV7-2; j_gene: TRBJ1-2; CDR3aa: CASSPQGPYGYTF; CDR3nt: TGTGCCAGCAGCCCCCAGGGTCCCTATGGCTACACCTTC
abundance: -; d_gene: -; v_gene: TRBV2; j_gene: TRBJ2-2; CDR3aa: CASRGRQNTGELFF; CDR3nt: TGTGCCAGTCGGGGCAGACAAAACACCGGGGAGCTGTTTTTT
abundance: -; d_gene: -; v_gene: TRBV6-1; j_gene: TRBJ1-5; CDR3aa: CASTVLSQPQHF; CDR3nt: TGTGCCAGCACAGTCCTGTCTCAGCCCCAGCATTTT
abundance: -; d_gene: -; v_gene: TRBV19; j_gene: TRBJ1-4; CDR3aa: CASSIRGQVEKLFF; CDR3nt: TGTGCCAGTAGTATCCGGGGGCAGGTTGAAAAACTGTTTTTT
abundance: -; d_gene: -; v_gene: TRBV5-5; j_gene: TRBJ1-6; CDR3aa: CASSLPQESPLHF; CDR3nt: TGTGCCAGCAGCTTGCCACAGGAATCACCCCTCCACTTT
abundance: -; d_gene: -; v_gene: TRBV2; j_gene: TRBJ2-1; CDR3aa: CASSGEGNEQFF; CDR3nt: TGTGCCAGCAGCGGCGAAGGTAATGAGCAGTTCTTC
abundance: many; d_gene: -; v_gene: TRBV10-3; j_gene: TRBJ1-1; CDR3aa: CAISELQATEAFF; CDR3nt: TGTGCCATCAGTGAACTACAGGCCACTGAAGCTTTCTTT
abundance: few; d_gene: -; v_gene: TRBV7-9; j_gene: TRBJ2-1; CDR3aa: CASSPLRTVPKYNEQFF; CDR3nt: TGTGCCAGCAGCCCACTAAGGACAGTCCCCAAATACAATGAGCAGTTCTTC
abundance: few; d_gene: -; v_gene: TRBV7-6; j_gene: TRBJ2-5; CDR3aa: CASSSRPGTAQETQYF; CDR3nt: TGTGCCAGCAGCTCCCGACCCGGGACCGCACAAGAGACCCAGTACTTC
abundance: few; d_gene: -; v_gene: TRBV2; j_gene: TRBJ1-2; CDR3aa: CASSEVGGGLYGYTF; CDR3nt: TGTGCCAGCAGTGAAGTCGGAGGTGGGTTGTATGGCTACACCTTC
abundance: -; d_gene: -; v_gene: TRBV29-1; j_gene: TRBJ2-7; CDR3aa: CSVGKGTSYEQYF; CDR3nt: TGCAGCGTTGGAAAGGGGACCTCCTACGAGCAGTACTTC